This T cell receptor (beta chain) was documented in a study of T cell responses to AZD1222 COVID-19 vaccine. J gave up 6 bases and V 3 bases, and 9 bases lay outside the gene matches. This CDR3 spans 15 amino acids. Study results and limitations: Baseline serology detected seropositivity in only six or seven AZD1222 recipients. Scientists sampled the repertoires only once the peak T cell response had passed. Spike-wide coverage was observed for vaccine-associated CD4 TCRs, with dominant responses at 160-218 and 743-854.

Comments on this clone: Its specificity is unknown.

Clones were sequenced by immunoSEQ multiplex PCR, and TCRdb holds only the in-frame ones, with some missing. The sample consists of under 95,000 clones, about nine tenths of them appearing once. The clonotype was recovered from an adult in good health. The J gene is TRBJ1-1, the V gene TRBV23-1; 8 bases line up with TRBD1. TRBV23-1 is annotated as an ORF whose role is uncertain. This sample comprised peripheral blood, obtained on day 0 of AZD1222 vaccination. Here the CDR3 reads CASSQGQERSAEAFF. For the CDR3, the DNA is TGCGCCAGCAGTCAGGGACAGGAGAGATCCGCTGAAGCTTTCTTT.